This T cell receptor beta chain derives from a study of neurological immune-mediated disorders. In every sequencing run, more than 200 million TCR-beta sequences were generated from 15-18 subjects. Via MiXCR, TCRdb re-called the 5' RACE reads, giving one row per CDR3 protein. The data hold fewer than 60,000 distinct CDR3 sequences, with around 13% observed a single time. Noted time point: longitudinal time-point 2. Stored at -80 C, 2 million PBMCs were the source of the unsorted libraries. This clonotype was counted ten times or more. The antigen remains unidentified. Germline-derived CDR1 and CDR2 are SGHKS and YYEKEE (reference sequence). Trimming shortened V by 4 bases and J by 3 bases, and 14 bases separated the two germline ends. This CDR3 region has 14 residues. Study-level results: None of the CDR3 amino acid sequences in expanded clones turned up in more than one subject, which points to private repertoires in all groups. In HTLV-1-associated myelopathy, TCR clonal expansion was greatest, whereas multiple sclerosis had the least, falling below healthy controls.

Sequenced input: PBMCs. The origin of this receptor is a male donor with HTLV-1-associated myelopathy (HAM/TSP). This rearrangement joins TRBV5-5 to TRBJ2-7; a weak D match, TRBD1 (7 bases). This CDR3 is CASSQGGDLYEQYF. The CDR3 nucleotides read TGTGCCAGCAGCCAGGGGGGCGACCTCTACGAGCAGTACTTC.